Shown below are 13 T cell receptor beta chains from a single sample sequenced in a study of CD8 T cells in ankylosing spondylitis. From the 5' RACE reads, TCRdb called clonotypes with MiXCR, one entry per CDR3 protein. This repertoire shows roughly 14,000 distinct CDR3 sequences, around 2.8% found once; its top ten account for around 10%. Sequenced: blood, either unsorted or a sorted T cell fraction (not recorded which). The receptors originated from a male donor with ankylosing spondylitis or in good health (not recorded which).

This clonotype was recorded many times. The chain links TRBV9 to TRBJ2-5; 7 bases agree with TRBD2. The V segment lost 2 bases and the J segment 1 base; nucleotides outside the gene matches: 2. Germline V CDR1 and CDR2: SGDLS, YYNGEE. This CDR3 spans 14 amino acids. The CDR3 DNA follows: TGTGCCAGCAGCGTTTCGGGGGGCCAAGAGACCCAGTACTTC. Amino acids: CASSVSGGQETQYF.

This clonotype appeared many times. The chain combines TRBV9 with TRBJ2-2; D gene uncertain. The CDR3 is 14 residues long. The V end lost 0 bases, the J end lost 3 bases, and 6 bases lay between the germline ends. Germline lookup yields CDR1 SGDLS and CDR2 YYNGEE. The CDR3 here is CASSVVLYTGELFF. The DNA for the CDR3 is TGTGCCAGCAGCGTAGTCTTATACACCGGGGAGCTGTTTTTT. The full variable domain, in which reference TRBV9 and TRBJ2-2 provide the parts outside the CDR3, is DSGVTQTPKHLITATGQRVTLRCSPRSGDLSVYWYQQSLDQGLQFLIQYYNGEERAKGNILERFSAQQFPDLHSELNLSSLELGDSALYFCASSVVLYTGELFFGEGSRLTVL.

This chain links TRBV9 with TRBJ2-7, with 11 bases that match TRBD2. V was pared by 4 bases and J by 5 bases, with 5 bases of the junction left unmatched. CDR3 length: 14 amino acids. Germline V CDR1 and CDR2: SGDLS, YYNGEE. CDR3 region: CASSPTSGTNEQYF. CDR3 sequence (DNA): TGTGCCAGCAGCCCGACTAGCGGGACTAACGAGCAGTACTTC.

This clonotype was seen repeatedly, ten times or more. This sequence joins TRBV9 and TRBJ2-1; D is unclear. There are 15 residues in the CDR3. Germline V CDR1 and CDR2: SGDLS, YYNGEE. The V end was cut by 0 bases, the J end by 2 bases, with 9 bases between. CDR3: CASSVATDPYNEQFF. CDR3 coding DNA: TGTGCCAGCAGCGTAGCAACGGACCCCTACAATGAGCAGTTCTTC. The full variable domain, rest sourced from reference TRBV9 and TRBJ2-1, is DSGVTQTPKHLITATGQRVTLRCSPRSGDLSVYWYQQSLDQGLQFLIQYYNGEERAKGNILERFSAQQFPDLHSELNLSSLELGDSALYFCASSVATDPYNEQFFGPGTRLTVL.

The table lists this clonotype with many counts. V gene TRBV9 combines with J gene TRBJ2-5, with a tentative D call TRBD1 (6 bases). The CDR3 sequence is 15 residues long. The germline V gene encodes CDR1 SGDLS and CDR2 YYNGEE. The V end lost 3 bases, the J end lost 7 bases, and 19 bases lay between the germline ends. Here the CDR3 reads CASSGGANLGGTQYF. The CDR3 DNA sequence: TGTGCCAGCAGCGGAGGGGCCAACCTAGGGGGGACCCAGTACTTC.

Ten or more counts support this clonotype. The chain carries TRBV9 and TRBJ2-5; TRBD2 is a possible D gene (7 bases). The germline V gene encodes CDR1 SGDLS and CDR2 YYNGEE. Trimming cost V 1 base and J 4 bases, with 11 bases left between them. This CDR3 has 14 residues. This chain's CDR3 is CASSVRGGGETQYF. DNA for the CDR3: TGTGCCAGCAGCGTAAGAGGGGGGGGAGAGACCCAGTACTTC.

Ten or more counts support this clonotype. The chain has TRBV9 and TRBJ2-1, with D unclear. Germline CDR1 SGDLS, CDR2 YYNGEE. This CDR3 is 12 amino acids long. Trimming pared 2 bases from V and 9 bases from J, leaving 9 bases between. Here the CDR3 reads CASSVGLSEQFF. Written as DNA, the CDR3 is TGTGCCAGCAGCGTTGGGCTCAGTGAGCAGTTCTTC.

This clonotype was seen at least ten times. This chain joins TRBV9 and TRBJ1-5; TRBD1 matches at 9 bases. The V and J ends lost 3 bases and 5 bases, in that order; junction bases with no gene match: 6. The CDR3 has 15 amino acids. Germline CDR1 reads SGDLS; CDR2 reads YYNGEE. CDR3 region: CASSEGTGPDQPQHF. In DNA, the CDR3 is TGTGCCAGCAGCGAGGGGACAGGGCCCGATCAGCCCCAGCATTTT.

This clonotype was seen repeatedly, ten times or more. Here the CDR3 DNA reads TGTGCCAGCAGCGTAGAGGGACAGGGCAGGGAGACCCAGTACTTC. This sequence encodes CASSVEGQGRETQYF. The chain carries TRBV9 and TRBJ2-5; TRBD1 matches at 9 bases. This CDR3 has 15 residues. Trimming cost V 0 bases and J 5 bases; bases outside gene matches: 5. Germline V gene lookup returns CDR1 SGDLS and CDR2 YYNGEE.

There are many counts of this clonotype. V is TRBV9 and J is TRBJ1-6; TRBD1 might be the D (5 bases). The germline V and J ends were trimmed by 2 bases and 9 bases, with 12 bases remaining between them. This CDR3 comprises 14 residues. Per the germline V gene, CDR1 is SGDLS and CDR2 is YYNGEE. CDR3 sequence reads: CASSVGMGTSPLHF. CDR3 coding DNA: TGTGCCAGCAGCGTCGGTATGGGGACTTCACCCCTCCACTTT.

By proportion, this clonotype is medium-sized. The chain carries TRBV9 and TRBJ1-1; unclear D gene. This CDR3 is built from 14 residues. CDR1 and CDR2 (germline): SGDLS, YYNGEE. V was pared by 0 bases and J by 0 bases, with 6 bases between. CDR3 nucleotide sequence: TGTGCCAGCAGCGTAGGTAGGCTGAACACTGAAGCTTTCTTT. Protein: CASSVGRLNTEAFF.

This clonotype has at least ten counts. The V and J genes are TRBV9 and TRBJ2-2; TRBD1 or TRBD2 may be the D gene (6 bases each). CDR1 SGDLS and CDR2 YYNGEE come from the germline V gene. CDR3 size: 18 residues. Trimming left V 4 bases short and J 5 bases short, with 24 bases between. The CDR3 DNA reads TGTGCCAGCAGCCCCCGGGGAGATCGGGGGCTGGGAACCGGGGAGCTGTTTTTT. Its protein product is CASSPRGDRGLGTGELFF.

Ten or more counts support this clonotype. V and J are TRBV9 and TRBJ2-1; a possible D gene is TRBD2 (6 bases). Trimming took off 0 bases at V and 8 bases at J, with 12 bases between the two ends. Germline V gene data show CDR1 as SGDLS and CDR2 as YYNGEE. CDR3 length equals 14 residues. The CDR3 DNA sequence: TGTGCCAGCAGCGTAGCCTTAGCGGCGGATGAGCAGTTCTTC. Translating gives CASSVALAADEQFF.